One and the same sample provided the 19 T cell receptor beta chains below, sequenced in a study of shared clonotypes between healthy human individuals. Method: immunoSEQ multiplex PCR; TCRdb's copy keeps in-frame clones and lacks some. The sample holds about 2.4 million clones, more than 80% seen once. The material sequenced was naive CD4+ T cells sorted from blood. This sample's subset: CD45RA+ positively selected. The receptors originated from a man between 18 and 35 years old in good health.

V is TRBV9 and J is TRBJ1-3, with TRBD1 matching over 8 bases. Germline trimming cut 3 bases from V and 4 bases from J; bases unmatched to any gene: 6. Germline CDR1 is SGDLS and CDR2 is YYNGEE. This CDR3 comprises 15 residues. The CDR3 DNA reads as TGTGCCAGCAGCGCGGCGACAGGGGTAGGAAACACCATATATTTT. Its translation: CASSAATGVGNTIYF.

V usage is TRBV9 and J usage is TRBJ2-5; 9 nucleotides line up with TRBD2. Trimming at V came to 2 bases and at J to 4 bases, leaving 6 bases not matched to a gene. CDR1 and CDR2 from the germline V gene are SGDLS and YYNGEE. There are 15 residues in the CDR3. This CDR3 reads CASSVGGRAGETQYF. CDR3 sequence (DNA): TGTGCCAGCAGCGTTGGCGGGAGGGCCGGAGAGACCCAGTACTTC.

The gene calls are TRBV21-1 and TRBJ2-4; the table's D gene call, TRBD1, was not cross checked with the DNA. TRBV21-1 is a listed pseudogene. The CDR3 has 14 residues. Here the CDR3 DNA reads TGTGCCAGGGTACGACGGGACAACAAAAACATTCAGTACTTC. Protein sequence: CARVRRDNKNIQYF.

The chain has TRBV4-1 and TRBJ1-3; no firm D call. The CDR3 contains 16 residues. V gave up 4 bases and J gave up 2 bases, with 15 bases separating them. From germline, CDR1 is MGHRA and CDR2 YSYEKL. CDR3 sequence: CASSLRAESPGNTIYF. The CDR3 DNA sequence: TGCGCCAGCAGCCTCCGGGCCGAAAGTCCTGGAAACACCATATATTTT.

The chain links TRBV4-3 to TRBJ1-2; 8 positions agree with TRBD1. V shed 1 base and J 6 bases; nucleotides not matched to a gene: 7. CDR1 and CDR2 from the germline V gene are LGHNA and YSLEER. The CDR3 length is 15 residues. CDR3 loop: CASSQVYRGDHGYTF. Written as DNA, the CDR3 is TGCGCCAGCAGCCAAGTCTACAGGGGGGACCATGGCTACACCTTC.

DNA of the CDR3: TGTGCCAGCAGCTTAGCTTCTGCCAGCCTTAATGGCTACACCTTC. It is translated as CASSLASASLNGYTF. V gene TRBV7-9 combines with J gene TRBJ1-2; D uncertain. CDR3 size: 15 residues. Germline V CDR1 and CDR2: SEHNR, FQNEAQ (reference sequence). The V and J ends lost 0 bases and 6 bases respectively, with 14 bases between them.

The CDR3 sequence is CASSEPPGTSGINEQFF. The CDR3 nucleotides read TGTGCCAGCAGTGAACCCCCGGGGACTAGCGGAATCAATGAGCAGTTCTTC. The V gene is TRBV25-1, the J gene TRBJ2-1; 11 bases agree with TRBD2. There are 17 residues in the CDR3. Germline trimming cut 2 bases from V and 6 bases from J; bases unmatched to any gene: 9. Germline values: CDR1 MGHDK, CDR2 SYGVNS.

The chain carries TRBV6-1 and TRBJ2-7; D is possibly TRBD2 (6 bases). The CDR3 consists of 18 residues. Looked up from germline, CDR1 is MNHNS and CDR2 is SASEGT. Trimming took off 2 bases at V and 0 bases at J, with 20 bases between the two ends. In DNA, the CDR3 is TGTGCCAGCAGTGAACCGTATACTAGCTCATATTTCTCCTACGAGCAGTACTTC. It encodes CASSEPYTSSYFSYEQYF.

Only one count was recorded for this clone. The V call is TRBV11-2, the J call TRBJ2-7; D remains ambiguous. Germline CDR1 SGHAT, CDR2 FQNNGV. With 3 bases removed from V and 6 bases from J, the gap between germline ends came to 12 bases. The CDR3 runs to 13 residues. Here the CDR3 DNA reads TGTGCCAGCAGCTTCCAGGAAGGGTCCGAGCAGTACTTC. Encoded protein: CASSFQEGSEQYF.

The V call is TRBV28, the J call TRBJ2-5; TRBD1 agrees at 9 bases. Trimming at V came to 7 bases and at J to 3 bases, leaving 6 bases not matched to a gene. Germline values: CDR1 MDHEN, CDR2 SYDVKM. This CDR3 is 14 amino acids long. CDR3 protein: CASTLGTGKETQYF. CDR3 nucleotide sequence: TGTGCCAGCACCCTAGGGACAGGGAAAGAGACCCAGTACTTC.

This chain's CDR3 is CASSVASTRADTQYF. For the CDR3, the DNA is TGTGCCAGCAGCGTAGCCTCCACCAGGGCAGATACGCAGTATTTT. The genes are TRBV9 and TRBJ2-3; a possible D gene is TRBD1 (5 bases). This CDR3 region has 15 residues. Between the trimmed V and J ends, which lost 0 bases and 4 bases, there was a span of 12 bases. CDR1 is SGDLS and CDR2 is YYNGEE in the germline V gene.

This clone was observed a handful of times. The V gene is TRBV18, the J gene TRBJ2-6, with 8 bases lining up with TRBD1. CDR3 length equals 17 residues. V shed 6 bases and J 4 bases; nucleotides not matched to a gene: 11. Germline-derived CDR1 and CDR2 are KGHSH and LQKENI. CDR3 loop: CASSADVTGAGANVLTF. The CDR3 DNA is TGTGCCAGCTCCGCCGACGTGACAGGGGCCGGGGCCAACGTCCTGACTTTC.

Regarding this clone: This CDR3 is also generated by other DNA sequences in the sample. The chain has TRBV19 and TRBJ2-5; no definite D call. Trimming took 1 base from V and 1 from J, leaving 7 bases between them. The germline gives CDR1 LNHDA, CDR2 SQIVND (reference sequence). This CDR3 region has 14 residues. Written as DNA, the CDR3 is TGTGCCAGTAGTATAGGACCCGGCCAAGAGACCCAGTACTTC. It specifies CASSIGPGQETQYF.

This clone was counted once. V usage is TRBV7-9 and J usage is TRBJ2-7, with 10 bases matching TRBD1. Germline CDR1 reads SEHNR; CDR2 reads FQNEAQ (reference sequence). The V and J ends lost 3 bases and 6 bases, in that order; junction bases with no gene match: 8. CDR3 length: 15 residues. CDR3 in DNA: TGTGCCAGCAGCTTCCCGGACAGGGGGTGGGTCGAGCAGTACTTC. Protein sequence: CASSFPDRGWVEQYF.

The chain combines TRBV19 with TRBJ1-1; D perhaps matches TRBD1 (6 bases). Trimming shortened V by 3 bases and J by 1 base, and 9 bases separated the two germline ends. Germline V gives CDR1 LNHDA, CDR2 SQIVND (reference sequence). There are 14 residues in the CDR3. In nucleotides, the CDR3 is TGTGCCAGTAGTATGGAAGGGGGGAACACTGAAGCTTTCTTT. It is translated as CASSMEGGNTEAFF.

The chain employs TRBV6-5 and TRBJ2-2; a possible D gene is TRBD1 (7 bases). The V gene lost 2 bases and the J gene lost 6 bases, with 10 bases spanning the gap. The CDR3 is 14 amino acids. Per germline, CDR1 MNHEY and CDR2 SVGAGI. The CDR3 bases are TGTGCCAGCAGTTACCAGGGGGGTTCCGGGGAGCTGTTTTTT. It translates to CASSYQGGSGELFF.

This clone turned up a few times. The chain links TRBV7-9 to TRBJ1-4; maybe TRBD1 (6 bases). This CDR3 spans 15 amino acids. V lost 1 base and J 6 bases, leaving 12 bases between the germline ends. Germline V CDR1 and CDR2: SEHNR, FQNEAQ (reference sequence). CDR3 amino acids: CASSLGRRTDEKLFF. The CDR3 nucleotides are TGTGCCAGCAGCTTAGGACGGAGGACAGATGAAAAACTGTTTTTT.

The chain joins TRBV6-5 to TRBJ2-5; D is unresolved. Trimming removed 7 bases at V and 6 bases at J, with 12 bases between. The CDR3 runs 12 residues. CDR1 and CDR2 from the germline V gene are MNHEY and SVGAGI. This CDR3 is CASTGSEKTQYF. Here the CDR3 DNA reads TGTGCCAGCACGGGCTCGGAAAAGACCCAGTACTTC.

The sample holds one count of this clone. Within the sample, other DNA sequences also encode this same CDR3. This chain links TRBV19 with TRBJ1-5; tentative D call: TRBD1 (6 bases). The CDR3 totals 15 residues. Per germline, CDR1 LNHDA and CDR2 SQIVND (reference sequence). Trimming cost V 3 bases and J 1 base, with 10 bases left between them. CDR3 loop: CASSILGQSNQPQHF. The CDR3 DNA reads as TGTGCCAGTAGTATCCTCGGACAGAGCAATCAGCCCCAGCATTTT.